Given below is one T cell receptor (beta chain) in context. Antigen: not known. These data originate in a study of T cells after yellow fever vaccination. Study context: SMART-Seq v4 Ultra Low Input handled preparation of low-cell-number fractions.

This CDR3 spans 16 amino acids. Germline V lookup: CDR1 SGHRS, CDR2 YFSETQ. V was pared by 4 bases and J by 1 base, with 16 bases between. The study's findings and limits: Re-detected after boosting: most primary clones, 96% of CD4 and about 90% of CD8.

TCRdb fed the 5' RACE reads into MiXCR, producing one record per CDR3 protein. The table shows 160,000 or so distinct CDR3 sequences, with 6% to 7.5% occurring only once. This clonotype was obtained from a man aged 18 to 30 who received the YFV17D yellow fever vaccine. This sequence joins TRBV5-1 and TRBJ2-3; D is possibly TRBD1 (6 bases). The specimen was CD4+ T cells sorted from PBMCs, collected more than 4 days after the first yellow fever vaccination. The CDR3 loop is CASSAGTGTRTDTQYF. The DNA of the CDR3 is TGCGCCAGCAGCGCAGGGACCGGGACACGCACAGATACGCAGTATTTT. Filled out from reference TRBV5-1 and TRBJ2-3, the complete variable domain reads KAGVTQTPRYLIKTRGQQVTLSCSPISGHRSVSWYQQTPGQGLQFLFEYFSETQRNKGNFPGRFSGRQFSNSRSEMNVSTLELGDSALYLCASSAGTGTRTDTQYFGPGTRLTVL.